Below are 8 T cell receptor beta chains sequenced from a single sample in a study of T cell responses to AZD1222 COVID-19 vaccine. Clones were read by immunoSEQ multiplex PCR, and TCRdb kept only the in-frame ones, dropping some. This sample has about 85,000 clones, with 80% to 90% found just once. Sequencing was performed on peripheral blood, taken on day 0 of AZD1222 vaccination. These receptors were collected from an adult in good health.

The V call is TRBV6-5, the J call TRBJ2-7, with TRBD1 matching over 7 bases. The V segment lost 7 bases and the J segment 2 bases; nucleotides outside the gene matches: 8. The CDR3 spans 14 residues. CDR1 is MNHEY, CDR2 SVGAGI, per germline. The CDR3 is CASTTRTGAYEQYF. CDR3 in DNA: TGTGCCAGCACCACCCGGACAGGCGCCTACGAGCAGTACTTC.

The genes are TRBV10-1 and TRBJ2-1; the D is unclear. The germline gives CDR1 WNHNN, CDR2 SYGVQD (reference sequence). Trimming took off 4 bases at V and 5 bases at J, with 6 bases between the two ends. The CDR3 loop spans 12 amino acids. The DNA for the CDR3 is TGCGCCAGCAGTGGGACCCACAATGAGCAGTTCTTC. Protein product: CASSGTHNEQFF.

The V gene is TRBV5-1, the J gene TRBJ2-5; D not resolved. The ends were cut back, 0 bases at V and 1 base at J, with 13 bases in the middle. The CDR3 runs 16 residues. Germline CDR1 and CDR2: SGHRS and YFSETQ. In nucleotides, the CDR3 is TGCGCCAGCAGCTTGGCGGCAGCAATTACCCAAGAGACCCAGTACTTC. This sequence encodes CASSLAAAITQETQYF. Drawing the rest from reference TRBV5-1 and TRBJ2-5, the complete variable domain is KAGVTQTPRYLIKTRGQQVTLSCSPISGHRSVSWYQQTPGQGLQFLFEYFSETQRNKGNFPGRFSGRQFSNSRSEMNVSTLELGDSALYLCASSLAAAITQETQYFGPGTRLLVL.

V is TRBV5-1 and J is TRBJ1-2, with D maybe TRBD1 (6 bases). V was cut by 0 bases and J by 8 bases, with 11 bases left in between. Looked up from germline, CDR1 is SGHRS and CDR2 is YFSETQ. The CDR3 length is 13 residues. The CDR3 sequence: CASSLAPGAGYTF. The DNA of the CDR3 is TGCGCCAGCAGCTTGGCTCCGGGGGCCGGCTACACCTTC.

The CDR3 reads CASRDAGLGSTEAFF. DNA of the CDR3: TGTGCCAGTAGGGATGCGGGGCTGGGGAGCACTGAAGCTTTCTTT. The J gene is TRBJ1-1, the V gene TRBV28; TRBD1 might be the D (5 bases). Per the germline V gene, CDR1 is MDHEN and CDR2 is SYDVKM. V was clipped by 9 bases and J by 4 bases, with 21 bases between them. The CDR3 extends over 15 amino acids.

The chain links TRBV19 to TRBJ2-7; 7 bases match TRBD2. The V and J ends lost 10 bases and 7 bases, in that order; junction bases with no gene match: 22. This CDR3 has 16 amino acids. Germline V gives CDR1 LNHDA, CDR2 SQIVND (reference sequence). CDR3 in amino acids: CATSSGGGMHPREQYF. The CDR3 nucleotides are TGTGCCACCTCCAGTGGGGGGGGAATGCATCCTCGTGAGCAGTACTTC.

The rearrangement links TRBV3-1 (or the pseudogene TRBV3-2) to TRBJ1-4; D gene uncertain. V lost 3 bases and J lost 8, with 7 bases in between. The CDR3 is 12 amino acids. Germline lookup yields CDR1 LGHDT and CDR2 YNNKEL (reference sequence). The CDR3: CASSQTSEKLFF. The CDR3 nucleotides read TGTGCCAGCAGCCAGACAAGCGAAAAACTGTTTTTT.

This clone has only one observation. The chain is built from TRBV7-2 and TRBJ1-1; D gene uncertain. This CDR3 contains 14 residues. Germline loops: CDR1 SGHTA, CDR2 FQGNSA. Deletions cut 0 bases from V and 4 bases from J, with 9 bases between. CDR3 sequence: CASSLAAGPTEAFF. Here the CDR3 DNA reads TGTGCCAGCAGCTTAGCCGCAGGTCCCACTGAAGCTTTCTTT.